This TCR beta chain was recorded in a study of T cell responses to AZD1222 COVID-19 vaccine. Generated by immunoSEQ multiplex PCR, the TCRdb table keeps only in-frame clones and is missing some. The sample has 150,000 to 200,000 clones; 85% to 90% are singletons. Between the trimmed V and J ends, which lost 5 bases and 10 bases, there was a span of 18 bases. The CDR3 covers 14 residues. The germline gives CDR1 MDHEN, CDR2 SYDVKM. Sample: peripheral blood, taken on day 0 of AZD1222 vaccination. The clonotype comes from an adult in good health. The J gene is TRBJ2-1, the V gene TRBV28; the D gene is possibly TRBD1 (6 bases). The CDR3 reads CASSPAPGVREQFF. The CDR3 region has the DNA TGTGCCAGCAGTCCCGCCCCAGGGGTTCGGGAGCAGTTCTTC.